At least ten counts were recorded for the clone carrying this TCR beta chain. Its specificity is not known. There are 14 residues in the CDR3. Germline CDR1 reads DFQATT; CDR2 reads SNEGSKA (reference sequence). J gave up 7 bases and V 4 bases, and 11 bases lay outside the gene matches. The sample originates from a study of neurological immune-mediated disorders. Overall study results and limits: No CDR3 amino acid sequences recurred among expanded clones across subjects, suggesting private repertoires in all groups.

5'RACE employing 10-nucleotide random UMIs yielded the cDNA. Via MiXCR, TCRdb re-called the 5' RACE reads, giving one row per CDR3 protein. The table shows over 15,000 distinct CDR3 sequences, with roughly 15% occurring only once. Unsorted libraries were prepared from 2 million PBMCs held at -80 C. This clonotype originated in a man aged 55 to 69 with HTLV-1-associated myelopathy (HAM/TSP). The sequenced sample was PBMCs. This chain links TRBV20-1 with TRBJ2-7, with TRBD1 matching 9 bases. The CDR3 nucleotides are TGCAGTGCTAATCCGTTACAGGGGGCAAGGGAGCAGTACTTC. Amino acids: CSANPLQGAREQYF.